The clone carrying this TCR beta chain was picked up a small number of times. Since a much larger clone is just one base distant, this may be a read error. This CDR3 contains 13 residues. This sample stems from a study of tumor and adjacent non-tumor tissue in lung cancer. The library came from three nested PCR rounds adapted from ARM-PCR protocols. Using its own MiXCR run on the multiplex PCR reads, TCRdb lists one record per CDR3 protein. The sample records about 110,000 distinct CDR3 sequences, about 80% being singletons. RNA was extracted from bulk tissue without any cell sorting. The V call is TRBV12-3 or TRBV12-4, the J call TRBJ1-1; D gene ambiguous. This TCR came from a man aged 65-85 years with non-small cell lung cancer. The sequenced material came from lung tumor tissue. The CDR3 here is CTSSLVWGAEAFF. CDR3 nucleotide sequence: TGTACCAGCAGTCTTGTGTGGGGTGCTGAAGCTTTCTTT.